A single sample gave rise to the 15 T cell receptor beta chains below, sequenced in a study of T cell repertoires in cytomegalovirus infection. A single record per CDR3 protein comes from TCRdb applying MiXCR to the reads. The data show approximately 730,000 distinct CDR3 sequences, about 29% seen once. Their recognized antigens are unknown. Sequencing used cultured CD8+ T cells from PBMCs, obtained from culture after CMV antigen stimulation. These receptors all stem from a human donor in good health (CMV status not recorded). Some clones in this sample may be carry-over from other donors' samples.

CDR3 sequence: CASSRTKPNEQFF. DNA for the CDR3: TGTGCCAGCAGTAGGACTAAACCAAATGAGCAGTTCTTC. This chain uses TRBV12-3 or TRBV12-4 with TRBJ2-1, with a tentative D call TRBD2 (6 bases). The CDR3 covers 13 residues. Trimming took 5 bases from V and 7 from J, leaving 12 bases between them.

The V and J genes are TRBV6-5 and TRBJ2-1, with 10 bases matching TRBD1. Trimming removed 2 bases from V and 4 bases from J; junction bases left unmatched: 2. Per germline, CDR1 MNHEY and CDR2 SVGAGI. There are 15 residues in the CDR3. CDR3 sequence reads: CASSYGTGDYNEQFF. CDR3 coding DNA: TGTGCCAGCAGTTACGGGACAGGGGATTACAATGAGCAGTTCTTC.

The CDR3 nucleotides are TGTGCCAGCGATAGCGGGGGGGCTTACAATGAGCAGTTCTTC. This codes for CASDSGGAYNEQFF. The chain uses TRBV6-2 or TRBV6-3 and TRBJ2-1, with TRBD2 matching over 11 bases. V dropped 8 bases and J dropped 4; count of bases not matched to a gene: 4. The V gene's germline CDR1 is MNHEY and CDR2 SVGEGT. CDR3 length equals 14 residues.

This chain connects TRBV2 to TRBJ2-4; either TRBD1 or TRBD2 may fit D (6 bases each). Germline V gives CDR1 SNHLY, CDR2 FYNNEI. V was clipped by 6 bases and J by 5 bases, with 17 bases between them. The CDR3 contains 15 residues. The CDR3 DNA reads TGTGCCAGCAGGAGAGAAAAGGGGGGCCAAAACATTCAGTACTTC. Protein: CASRREKGGQNIQYF.

CDR3 nucleotides: TGTGCCAGTAGTATCGGACAGTATAATTCACCCCTCCACTTT. This gives the protein CASSIGQYNSPLHF. This chain connects TRBV19 to TRBJ1-6, with D possibly TRBD1 on 6 matching bases. Germline loops: CDR1 LNHDA, CDR2 SQIVND (reference sequence). The V end lost 3 bases, the J end lost 4 bases, and 7 bases lay between the germline ends. CDR3 length: 14 amino acids. Based on the CDR3 plus reference TRBV19 and TRBJ1-6, the full variable domain is DGGITQSPKYLFRKEGQNVTLSCEQNLNHDAMYWYRQDPGQGLRLIYYSQIVNDFQKGDIAEGYSVSREKKESFPLTVTSAQKNPTAFYLCASSIGQYNSPLHFGNGTRLTVT.

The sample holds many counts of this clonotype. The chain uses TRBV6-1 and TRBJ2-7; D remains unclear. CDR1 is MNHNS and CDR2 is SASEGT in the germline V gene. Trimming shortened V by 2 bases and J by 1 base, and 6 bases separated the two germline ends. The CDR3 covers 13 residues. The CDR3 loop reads CASSERVSYEQYV. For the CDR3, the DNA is TGTGCCAGCAGTGAACGGGTTTCCTACGAGCAGTACGTC.

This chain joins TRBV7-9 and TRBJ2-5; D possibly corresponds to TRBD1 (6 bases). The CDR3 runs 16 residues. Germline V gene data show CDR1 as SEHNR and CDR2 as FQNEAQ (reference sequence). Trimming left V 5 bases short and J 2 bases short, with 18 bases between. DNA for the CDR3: TGTGCCAGCAGCCCCCCAGAGAGGGACAAGCAAGAGACCCAGTACTTC. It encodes CASSPPERDKQETQYF.

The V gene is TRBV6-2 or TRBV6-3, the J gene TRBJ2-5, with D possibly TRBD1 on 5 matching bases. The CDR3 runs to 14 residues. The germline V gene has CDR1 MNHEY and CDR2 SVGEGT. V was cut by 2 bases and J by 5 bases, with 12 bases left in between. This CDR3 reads CASSYGAGRETQYF. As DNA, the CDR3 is TGTGCCAGCAGTTACGGGGCTGGCAGGGAGACCCAGTACTTC.

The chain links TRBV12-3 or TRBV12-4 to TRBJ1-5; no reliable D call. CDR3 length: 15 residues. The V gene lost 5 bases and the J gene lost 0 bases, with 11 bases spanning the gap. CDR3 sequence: CASSVFRSSNQPQHF. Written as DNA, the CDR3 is TGTGCCAGCAGTGTCTTCCGATCTAGCAATCAGCCCCAGCATTTT.

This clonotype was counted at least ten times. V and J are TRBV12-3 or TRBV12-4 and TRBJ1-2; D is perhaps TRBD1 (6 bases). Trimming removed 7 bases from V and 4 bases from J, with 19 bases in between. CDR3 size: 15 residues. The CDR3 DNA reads TGTGCCAGCACCCCTGGACAGCCCAGGGTCTATGGCTACACCTTC. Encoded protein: CASTPGQPRVYGYTF.

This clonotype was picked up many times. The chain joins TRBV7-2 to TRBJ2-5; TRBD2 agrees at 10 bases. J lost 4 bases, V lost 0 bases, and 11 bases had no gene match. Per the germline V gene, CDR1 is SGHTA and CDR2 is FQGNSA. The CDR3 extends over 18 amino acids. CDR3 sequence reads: CASSLASGGAASLETQYF. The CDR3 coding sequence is TGTGCCAGCAGCTTAGCCAGCGGGGGGGCCGCTTCTCTAGAGACCCAGTACTTC.

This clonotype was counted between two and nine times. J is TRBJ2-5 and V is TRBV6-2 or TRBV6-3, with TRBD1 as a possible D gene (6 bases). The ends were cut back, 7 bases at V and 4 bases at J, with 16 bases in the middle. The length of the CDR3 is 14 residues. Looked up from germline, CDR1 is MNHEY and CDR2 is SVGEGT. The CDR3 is CASNAQGSGETQYF. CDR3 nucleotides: TGTGCCAGCAACGCACAGGGATCAGGAGAGACCCAGTACTTC.

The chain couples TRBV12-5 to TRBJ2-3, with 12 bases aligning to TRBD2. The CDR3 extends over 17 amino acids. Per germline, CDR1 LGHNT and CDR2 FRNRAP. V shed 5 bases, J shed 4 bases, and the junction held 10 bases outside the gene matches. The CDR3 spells CASGLPLAGGLSDTQYF. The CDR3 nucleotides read TGTGCTAGTGGTCTACCCCTAGCGGGGGGGCTTTCAGATACGCAGTATTTT.

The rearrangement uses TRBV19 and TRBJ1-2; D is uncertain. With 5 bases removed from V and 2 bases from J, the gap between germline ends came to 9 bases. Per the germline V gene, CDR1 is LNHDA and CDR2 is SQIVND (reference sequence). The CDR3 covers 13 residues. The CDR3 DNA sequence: TGTGCCAGTAGTGTGACTAGCAACTATGGCTACACCTTC. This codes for CASSVTSNYGYTF.

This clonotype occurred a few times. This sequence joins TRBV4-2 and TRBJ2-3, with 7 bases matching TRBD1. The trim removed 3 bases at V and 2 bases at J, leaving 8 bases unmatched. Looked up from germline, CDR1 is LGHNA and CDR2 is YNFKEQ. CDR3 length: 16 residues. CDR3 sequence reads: CASSQTRGSYTDTQYF. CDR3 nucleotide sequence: TGTGCCAGCAGCCAGACCAGGGGGTCCTACACAGATACGCAGTATTTT.